This is a list of T cell receptor beta chains from one sample in a study of blood T cell repertoires in COVID-19. Method: immunoSEQ multiplex PCR; TCRdb's copy keeps in-frame clones and lacks some. The data show about 200,000 clones, 86% seen once. Sequencing was performed on PBMCs or T cells enriched from blood (not recorded which). The source is a middle-aged woman with acute COVID-19. The CDR3 runs from the conserved cysteine through the conserved F or W. D genes are given only for firm matches. Rows give clone size only sometimes, using once, few, many, or a class for an expanded clone.

TRBD1,.,TRBV14,TRBJ2-1,CASRQGASYNEQFF,TGTGCCAGCAGACAGGGGGCATCCTACAATGAGCAGTTCTTC
.,once,TRBV11-2,TRBJ1-3,CASSLEGGGISGNTIYF,TGTGCCAGCAGCTTAGAGGGGGGAGGAATCTCTGGAAACACCATATATTTT
.,.,TRBV12-5,TRBJ1-3,CASGLEQGYTIYF,TGTGCTAGTGGTTTGGAACAGGGCTACACCATATATTTT
TRBD1,.,TRBV9,TRBJ1-2,CASSADRDRGGYTF,TGTGCCAGCAGCGCCGACCGGGACAGAGGAGGCTACACCTTC
TRBD1,.,TRBV18,TRBJ1-1,CASSPAVGTDTEAFF,TGTGCCAGCTCACCTGCGGTCGGGACAGACACTGAAGCTTTCTTT
.,.,TRBV19,TRBJ1-1,CASFVPWSTEAFF,TGTGCCAGTTTCGTCCCCTGGAGCACTGAAGCTTTCTTT
TRBD1,.,TRBV29-1,TRBJ2-3,CSVDRESTDTQYF,TGCAGCGTCGACAGGGAATCAACAGATACGCAGTATTTT
TRBD2,.,TRBV4-1,TRBJ2-3,CASSLLAGTDTQYF,TGCGCCAGCAGCTTGCTAGCGGGCACAGATACGCAGTATTTT
TRBD1,.,TRBV28,TRBJ2-3,CATSGQDISTDTQYF,TGTGCCACTTCGGGACAGGATATTAGCACAGATACGCAGTATTTT
TRBD1,.,TRBV11-2,TRBJ1-2,CASRTQGALYGYTF,TGTGCCAGCAGAACGCAGGGGGCCCTCTATGGCTACACCTTC
.,.,TRBV28,TRBJ2-2,CASSFPWTRNTGELFF,TGTGCCAGCAGTTTCCCTTGGACAAGGAACACCGGGGAGCTGTTTTTT
TRBD2,.,TRBV19,TRBJ2-2,CASTLEGTTYLGELFF,TGTGCCAGTACCCTGGAGGGGACTACATACTTAGGGGAGCTGTTTTTT